This T cell receptor (beta chain) was profiled in a study of metastatic and nonmetastatic thyroid tumors. For the study at large: Comparative analysis of repertoires was undertaken across blood and tumor or nodule tissue obtained from malignant and benign thyroid patients. Study-level points and caveats: Relative to benign nodules, malignant thyroid tumors were reportedly characterized by significantly elevated TCR beta diversity in blood and tumor.

TCRdb reprocessed the PCR reads using MiXCR. The table lists 9,000 to 9,500 clones, less than 30% of them singletons. The germline V gene has CDR1 DFQATT and CDR2 SNEGSKA (reference sequence). The CDR3 is 15 amino acids. Trimming pared 5 bases from V and 3 bases from J, leaving 20 bases between. Treatment of any kind had been given to no patient before thyroid surgery. About this clone itself: What it binds is not known.

The clonotype originates from a female donor with papillary thyroid cancer or a benign thyroid nodule (not recorded which). Some clones in this sample may be carry-over from other donors' samples. Sequences were obtained from tumor tissue. J is TRBJ2-7 and V is TRBV20-1; weak D call: TRBD2 (5 bases). CDR3 region: CSAAASGKPSYEQYF. CDR3 nucleotides: TGCAGTGCTGCGGCGAGCGGCAAGCCCAGCTACGAGCAGTACTTC.